This T cell receptor beta chain was sequenced in a study of T cells after yellow fever vaccination (dated by TCRdb to between 2017 and 2020). About the study as a whole: The SMART-Seq v4 Ultra Low Input RNA kit was used to prepare libraries from fractions with low cell numbers. Blood samples were taken at several timepoints before and after primary and secondary immunization, and bulk PBMC replicates and cell subsets were isolated. Two healthy male donors, one aged 18 to 30 and one aged 30 to 40 years, made up the cohort. To track T-cell clones before and after primary and booster YFV17D yellow fever vaccination, bulk TCR alpha and beta repertoires were sequenced longitudinally. On the study overall, not on this receptor specifically: After the booster, most clones that had expanded after primary vaccination were detected again (approximately 95% of CD4 and around nine tenths of CD8), suggesting broad maintenance of memory. FACS-sorted repertoires could contain abundant contaminating clonotypes from the bulk population, so computational filtering was required. Because the study included only a couple of donors, the extent to which the findings can be generalized is limited. The secondary T-cell response was weaker than the primary response but faster, peaking on day 5 instead of day 15. A small share of clonotypes was detected in both CD4 and CD8 compartments, with the overlap likely arising from convergent recombination.

What the treatment or condition label conveys for this sample: live attenuated yellow fever vaccine strain. At each blood-draw timepoint, two biological replicates of bulk PBMCs were obtained. PBMCs were isolated from peripheral blood using a standard Ficoll-Paque protocol. TriZol was used to extract RNA from bulk PBMCs, from CD4 and CD8 fractions, and from dextramer-positive and dextramer-negative fractions. Synthesis of TCR cDNA relied on 5'RACE template switching, a step that introduced a universal primer site along with unique molecular identifiers. Priming for cDNA synthesis came from both the TCR alpha and TCR beta constant segments. Library amplification used two PCR steps, and the second PCR step added sample barcodes and sequencing adapters. Sequencing of libraries was performed on Illumina HiSeq 2500 (2x100 bp) or NovaSeq (2x150 bp). For the original study's pipeline: Reads were demultiplexed and collapsed into UMI consensus sequences with MIGEC, and V(D)J alignment was performed with MiXCR. Clonotypes responding to the vaccine were identified with edgeR on replicate PBMC samples, with the criteria of FDR below 0.01 and a log2 fold change above 5 up to day 15. CD4 or CD8 identity was assigned to each bulk clonotype according to whether the clonotype was present at higher abundance in the sequenced CD4 repertoire or the sequenced CD8 repertoire. The public reads were reprocessed in TCRdb via fastp at Q25 and MiXCR, keeping in-frame beta chains. CDR3 protein sequences are deduplicated, and each keeps its most common genes and DNA. The V and J calls and clone size come from TCRdb's table, not from the authors' own analysis. This sample is represented by hundreds of thousands of distinct CDR3 sequences; roughly an eighth of them were singletons. The ten largest clones represent 14% to 15% of the sample.

The CDR3, cysteine through phenylalanine, is 14 amino acids long. Solely the CDR3 DNA is kept, with 42 bases framed from the first base. The germline V gene provides CDR1 MNHNS and CDR2 SASEGT. The table lists this clonotype with a few counts. Its antigen remains undetermined. Mismatch with germline at one junction end may stem from a read error. This TCR derives from a man in his thirties or forties who received the YFV17D yellow fever vaccine. The material was PBMCs, obtained on the day of the yellow fever booster vaccination. The receptor chain draws on TRBV6-1 and TRBJ2-6; the best D guess is TRBD1, with 5 bases matching. The CDR3: CASGGASRANVLTF. The DNA reads TGTGCCAGCGGTGGGGCCTCTAGGGCCAACGTCCTGACTTTC.